Below are 31 T cell receptor beta chains sequenced from a single sample in a study of blood T cell repertoires in COVID-19 (TCRdb year 2020). The receptor library was made with the immunoSEQ multiplex PCR assay. The immuneACCESS repertoire file appears here via TCRdb, limited to in-frame rearrangements. These files lack a portion of the clones; in checked studies, under half of the deficit traces to unresolved V genes, and the cause of the others is not known. Counted in this sample were about 23,000 clones; just over 85% of them appeared once. The top ten clones comprise around 12% of the sample. Source material: peripheral blood. The receptor set was obtained from an elderly woman with active or convalescent COVID-19.

This clone has just a few counts. The rearrangement uses TRBV7-9 and TRBJ1-3; 8 bases fit TRBD1. This CDR3 is 15 amino acids long. Germline V CDR1 and CDR2: SEHNR, FQNEAQ (reference sequence). Losses at the gene ends were 5 bases for V and 4 bases for J; bases not matched to a gene: 7. Here the CDR3 reads CASSNRDRSGNTIYF. The CDR3 DNA sequence: TGTGCCAGCAGCAATCGGGACAGGTCCGGAAACACCATATATTTT.

The chain has TRBV29-1 and TRBJ2-7, with D maybe TRBD1 (6 bases). Trimming pared 4 bases from V and 5 bases from J, leaving 24 bases between. CDR3 length: 16 amino acids. The V gene's germline CDR1 is SQVTM and CDR2 ANQGSEA. In nucleotides, the CDR3 is TGCAGCGTTGTGTATGGAGACACAGGGATTAGCGACGAGCAGTACTTC. Encoded protein: CSVVYGDTGISDEQYF.

The chain carries TRBV27 and TRBJ1-3, with D perhaps TRBD1 (5 bases). The CDR3 spans 15 residues. The germline V gene encodes CDR1 MNHEY and CDR2 SMNVEV (reference sequence). With 0 bases removed from V and 4 bases from J, the gap between germline ends came to 10 bases. The CDR3 DNA reads as TGTGCCAGCAGTTTATCTCCCAGGGTCGGAAACACCATATATTTT. It yields the protein CASSLSPRVGNTIYF.

The count of this clone is one. J is TRBJ2-7 and V is TRBV19; D remains ambiguous. Deletions cut 8 bases from V and 0 bases from J, with 17 bases between. The V gene's germline CDR1 is LNHDA and CDR2 SQIVND (reference sequence). This CDR3 has 15 residues. The CDR3 loop reads CASARRGSSSYEQYF. CDR3 nucleotide sequence: TGTGCCAGTGCAAGGCGAGGCAGCAGCTCCTACGAGCAGTACTTC.

The rearrangement uses TRBV12-3 or TRBV12-4 and TRBJ1-1, with a possible D match to TRBD1 (5 bases). The ends were cut back, 2 bases at V and 3 bases at J, with 7 bases in the middle. CDR3 size: 13 residues. CDR3 region: CASSLSGYTEAFF. The CDR3, as DNA: TGTGCCAGCAGTTTATCAGGGTACACTGAAGCTTTCTTT.

The genes are TRBV7-2 and TRBJ2-5; D perhaps matches TRBD2 (5 bases). Trimming removed 5 bases from V and 1 base from J, with 8 bases in between. Looked up from germline, CDR1 is SGHTA and CDR2 is FQGNSA. This CDR3 contains 13 residues. The CDR3 DNA follows: TGTGCCAGCAGCCCGGGATTCCAAGAGACCCAGTACTTC. It specifies CASSPGFQETQYF.

This clone appeared once. The CDR3 coding sequence is TGTGCCAGCTCACCTGTTCCGGGACCCCGGGAGACTGAAGCTTTCTTT. It yields the protein CASSPVPGPRETEAFF. V usage is TRBV18 and J usage is TRBJ1-1; possibly TRBD1 for D (5 bases). The CDR3 is 16 amino acids. From germline, CDR1 is KGHSH and CDR2 LQKENI. V lost 3 bases and J 5 bases, leaving 19 bases between the germline ends.

The CDR3 protein is CATRETGTGGGYTF. CDR3 sequence (DNA): TGTGCCACCAGAGAGACCGGGACAGGGGGTGGCTACACCTTC. V and J are TRBV24-1 and TRBJ1-2; 11 bases fit TRBD1. The CDR3 covers 14 residues. V lost 7 bases, J lost 7 bases, and 7 bases stayed unmatched. Germline CDR1 KGHDR, CDR2 SFDVKD.

The chain carries TRBV11-3 and TRBJ2-1, with 7 bases aligning to TRBD1. V was clipped by 5 bases and J by 6 bases; unmatched bases: 7. CDR1 and CDR2 (germline): SGHNT, YENEEA. The length of the CDR3 is 14 residues. CDR3: CASSNRDSRNEQFF. CDR3 coding DNA: TGTGCCAGCAGCAACCGGGACAGCCGCAATGAGCAGTTCTTC.

The J gene is TRBJ2-2, the V gene TRBV12-5, with D maybe TRBD1 (6 bases). Looked up from germline, CDR1 is LGHNT and CDR2 is FRNRAP. V dropped 6 bases and J dropped 4 bases, with 12 bases sitting between them. The CDR3 runs 14 residues. The CDR3 loop is CASGSQGSTGELFF. Written as DNA, the CDR3 is TGTGCTAGTGGGAGCCAGGGGTCCACCGGGGAGCTGTTTTTT.

This chain links TRBV7-6 with TRBJ2-6, with TRBD2 as a possible D gene (6 bases). Trimming removed 4 bases at V and 2 bases at J, with 18 bases between. Germline-derived CDR1 and CDR2 are SGHVS and FNYEAQ. The CDR3 runs to 18 residues. The CDR3 coding sequence is TGTGCCAGCAGCTCCTGGGGGGAATCCCCTACTGGGGCCAACGTCCTGACTTTC. Translating gives CASSSWGESPTGANVLTF.

This chain joins TRBV3-1 (or the pseudogene TRBV3-2) and TRBJ2-3; 10 nucleotides line up with TRBD2. The CDR3 sequence is 16 residues long. Germline lookup yields CDR1 LGHDT and CDR2 YNNKEL (reference sequence). The junction had 7 bases not matched to a gene; V was cut back by 5 bases and J by 2 bases. The CDR3 loop is CASSGRTSGITDTQYF. In DNA form, the CDR3 reads TGTGCCAGCAGCGGGAGGACTAGCGGTATCACAGATACGCAGTATTTT.

This chain uses TRBV29-1 with TRBJ2-2; 8 bases are a match to TRBD1. J lost 1 base, V lost 7 bases, and 8 bases had no gene match. CDR1 is SQVTM and CDR2 is ANQGSEA in the germline V gene. The CDR3 consists of 15 residues. The CDR3 loop is CSARPGTGNTGELFF. DNA of the CDR3: TGCAGCGCCCGTCCGGGGACAGGGAACACCGGGGAGCTGTTTTTT.

This chain joins TRBV11-2 and TRBJ1-2, with TRBD1 matching 8 bases. This CDR3 has 14 amino acids. J gave up 4 bases and V 4 bases, and 5 bases lay outside the gene matches. Per the germline V gene, CDR1 is SGHAT and CDR2 is FQNNGV. The CDR3 here is CASSSGDRSYGYTF. The CDR3 nucleotides are TGTGCCAGCAGCTCTGGGGACAGGAGCTATGGCTACACCTTC.

This chain uses TRBV4-1 with TRBJ2-2, with D uncertain. Trimming pared 3 bases from V and 0 bases from J, leaving 17 bases between. Germline values: CDR1 MGHRA, CDR2 YSYEKL. This CDR3 contains 18 residues. The chain's CDR3 is CASSHERRTGPNTGELFF. The CDR3 bases are TGCGCCAGCAGCCACGAAAGGAGAACGGGTCCGAACACCGGGGAGCTGTTTTTT.

This clone was detected only once. The chain employs TRBV29-1 and TRBJ1-2; the D gene is possibly TRBD1 (6 bases). Germline values: CDR1 SQVTM, CDR2 ANQGSEA. The CDR3 has 13 amino acids. V was shortened by 8 bases and J by 8 bases, with 21 bases between the two germline ends. The CDR3 spells CSSIGQQSWGYTF. In DNA form, the CDR3 reads TGCAGCTCTATCGGACAGCAGAGCTGGGGCTACACCTTC. Variable domain in full (rest from reference TRBV29-1 and TRBJ1-2): SAVISQKPSRDICQRGTSLTIQCQVDSQVTMMFWYRQQPGQSLTLIATANQGSEATYESGFVIDKFPISRPNLTFSTLTVSNMSPEDSSIYLCSSIGQQSWGYTFGSGTRLTVV.

The chain couples TRBV6-6 to TRBJ1-1; no definite D call. The V end lost 4 bases, the J end lost 1 base, and 16 bases lay between the germline ends. Germline CDR1 is MNHNY and CDR2 is SVGAGI (reference sequence). The CDR3 runs to 16 residues. Written as DNA, the CDR3 is TGTGCCAGCAGTTTTGGTATGTGGTCCGGGAACACTGAAGCTTTCTTT. Residues: CASSFGMWSGNTEAFF.

The chain is built from TRBV7-2 and TRBJ2-5; 8 bases line up with TRBD2. This CDR3 is 15 amino acids long. Germline CDR1 SGHTA, CDR2 FQGNSA. With V trimmed by 2 bases and J by 1 base, 3 bases remained unmatched. The CDR3 DNA is TGTGCCAGCAGCTTAACCGGGGGGGCCCAAGAGACCCAGTACTTC. Its translation is CASSLTGGAQETQYF.

The chain is built from TRBV4-2 and TRBJ1-5; a possible D gene is TRBD1 (5 bases). V was trimmed by 0 bases and J by 4 bases, leaving 25 bases between them. The CDR3 is 20 amino acids. Germline CDR1 LGHNA, CDR2 YNFKEQ. Here the CDR3 DNA reads TGTGCCAGCAGCCAAGATATCCTTCCGTCCGGTGCAGGGATAAATCAGCCCCAGCATTTT. It is translated as CASSQDILPSGAGINQPQHF.

The rearrangement links TRBV6-6 to TRBJ2-1; no definite D call. The germline V gene has CDR1 MNHNY and CDR2 SVGAGI (reference sequence). The CDR3 runs 14 residues. Trimming left V 7 bases short and J 1 base short, with 11 bases between. The CDR3 nucleotides read TGTGCCAGCACCAAACCACTATCCTACAATGAGCAGTTCTTC. Amino acid sequence: CASTKPLSYNEQFF.

V is TRBV19 and J is TRBJ2-6; D unresolved. Trimming stripped 4 bases from V and 1 base from J, with 8 bases between. The CDR3 loop spans 15 amino acids. Germline V lookup: CDR1 LNHDA, CDR2 SQIVND (reference sequence). The CDR3 nucleotides read TGTGCCAGTAGTAGTTTGAGTTCTGGGGCCAACGTCCTGACTTTC. Translating it yields CASSSLSSGANVLTF.

This chain connects TRBV30 to TRBJ1-6; D uncertain. V lost 0 bases and J lost 10, with 10 bases in between. Germline loops: CDR1 GTSNPN, CDR2 SVGIG (reference sequence). The CDR3 is made up of 13 amino acids. The CDR3 loop is CAWSVSLVSPLHF. The CDR3 nucleotides read TGTGCCTGGAGTGTATCTTTAGTGTCACCCCTCCACTTT.

The chain has TRBV7-9 and TRBJ2-3, with D perhaps matching TRBD2 (7 bases). Trimming took off 3 bases at V and 1 base at J, with 17 bases between the two ends. This CDR3 region has 17 residues. Per the germline V gene, CDR1 is SEHNR and CDR2 is FQNEAQ (reference sequence). CDR3: CASSFGSAGAGTDTQYF. As DNA, the CDR3 is TGTGCCAGCAGCTTCGGGTCGGCGGGGGCTGGCACAGATACGCAGTATTTT.

The chain recombines TRBV7-8 with TRBJ1-1; D is possibly TRBD1 (6 bases). The CDR3 covers 14 residues. V was shortened by 1 base and J by 11 bases, with 17 bases between the two germline ends. Germline values: CDR1 SGHVS, CDR2 FQNEAQ. As DNA, the CDR3 is TGTGCCAGCAGCTTAGTCCCTACTACAGGGCCGGCTTTCTTT. This codes for CASSLVPTTGPAFF.

V and J are TRBV14 and TRBJ2-7; D gene unclear. The ends were cut back, 4 bases at V and 4 bases at J, with 5 bases in the middle. This CDR3 has 11 residues. Per germline, CDR1 SGHDN and CDR2 FVKESK. CDR3 loop: CASSPYYEQYF. The DNA of the CDR3 is TGTGCCAGCAGCCCTTATTACGAGCAGTACTTC.

J is TRBJ1-5 and V is TRBV5-6; D is unclear. The germline CDR1 and CDR2 sequences are SGHDT and YYEEEE. This CDR3 comprises 14 residues. V shed 1 base and J shed 4 bases, with 9 bases lying between them. CDR3 in DNA: TGTGCCAGCAGCTTGCGTGGGAGTAATCAGCCCCAGCATTTT. This codes for CASSLRGSNQPQHF.

The chain joins TRBV4-3 to TRBJ2-2; D is perhaps TRBD2 (5 bases). V was clipped by 5 bases and J by 4 bases, with 17 bases between them. CDR1 LGHNA and CDR2 YSLEER come from the germline V gene. This CDR3 region has 16 residues. Here the CDR3 DNA reads TGCGCCAGCAGCTCACAGACGGCGCGGGCCACCGGGGAGCTGTTTTTT. Its translation: CASSSQTARATGELFF.

This chain uses TRBV5-4 with TRBJ1-4; D gene unclear. There are 15 residues in the CDR3. The ends were cut back, 0 bases at V and 3 bases at J, with 9 bases in the middle. Germline loops: CDR1 SGHNT, CDR2 YYREEE (reference sequence). CDR3 sequence reads: CASSLGGSANEKLFF. The CDR3 coding sequence is TGTGCCAGCAGCTTGGGAGGTTCGGCTAATGAAAAACTGTTTTTT.

The V and J genes are TRBV19 and TRBJ1-1, with D tentatively TRBD1 (6 bases). Trimming pared 5 bases from V and 0 bases from J, leaving 7 bases between. The CDR3 consists of 13 residues. The V gene's germline CDR1 is LNHDA and CDR2 SQIVND (reference sequence). The DNA for the CDR3 is TGTGCCAGTAGTGACAGGATGAACACTGAAGCTTTCTTT. Translating gives CASSDRMNTEAFF.

V is TRBV28 and J is TRBJ1-2; 8 nucleotides line up with TRBD1. The CDR3 is 15 amino acids. Per the germline V gene, CDR1 is MDHEN and CDR2 is SYDVKM. V was pared by 2 bases and J by 4 bases, with 6 bases of the junction left unmatched. In DNA form, the CDR3 reads TGTGCCAGCAGTTTACAGGGGGCAAAGATCTATGGCTACACCTTC. It specifies CASSLQGAKIYGYTF.

The chain uses TRBV5-1 and TRBJ2-2; the D gene is possibly TRBD2 (6 bases). With 4 bases removed from V and 4 bases from J, the gap between germline ends came to 17 bases. This CDR3 has 16 amino acids. Germline CDR1 is SGHRS and CDR2 is YFSETQ. The CDR3 sequence: CASSPATSSFTGELFF. Written as DNA, the CDR3 is TGCGCCAGCAGCCCAGCGACTAGTTCGTTCACCGGGGAGCTGTTTTTT.